The 19 T cell receptor beta chains in this list originate from one sample, sequenced in a study of blood T cell repertoires in COVID-19. Data came from immunoSEQ multiplex PCR; TCRdb stores just in-frame clones and leaves some out. The sample records under 200,000 clones, 75% to 85% being singletons. The sequencing input was peripheral blood. These receptors were obtained from a woman aged 55-69 years with COVID-19, enrolled during active disease.

The chain recombines TRBV7-3 with TRBJ2-6, with a tentative D call TRBD1 (6 bases). Germline loops: CDR1 SGHTA, CDR2 FQGTGA. V dropped 6 bases and J dropped 0 bases, with 12 bases sitting between them. The CDR3 has 16 residues. CDR3 DNA sequence: TGTGCCAGCAGTCCACAGGGACACTCTGGGGCCAACGTCCTGACTTTC. It encodes CASSPQGHSGANVLTF.

The V and J genes are TRBV11-1 and TRBJ2-1; TRBD1 aligns across 9 bases. CDR3 length: 14 residues. V lost 6 bases to trimming and J lost 12 bases; unmatched junction nucleotides: 12. Germline CDR1 SGHAT, CDR2 FQDESV (reference sequence). The CDR3: CASSRRQGGGGQFF. CDR3 in DNA: TGTGCCAGCAGTCGGAGACAGGGGGGCGGCGGGCAGTTCTTC.

The V gene is TRBV7-9, the J gene TRBJ1-3; D is unresolved. The CDR3 contains 15 residues. V shed 1 base and J shed 9 bases, with 16 bases lying between them. Germline assignment: CDR1 SEHNR and CDR2 FQNEAQ (reference sequence). The CDR3 sequence is CASSLEYPGVTTIYF. The CDR3 bases are TGTGCCAGCAGCTTAGAGTACCCCGGAGTGACCACCATATATTTT.

This chain connects TRBV19 to TRBJ2-5, with a tentative D call TRBD1 (6 bases). Germline-derived CDR1 and CDR2 are LNHDA and SQIVND (reference sequence). V was trimmed by 3 bases and J by 5 bases, leaving 13 bases between them. The CDR3 extends over 14 amino acids. CDR3 amino acids: CASSIGTRVETQYF. The CDR3 DNA is TGTGCCAGTAGTATCGGGACAAGAGTCGAGACCCAGTACTTC. Using reference TRBV19 and TRBJ2-5 for the parts outside the CDR3, the full variable domain is DGGITQSPKYLFRKEGQNVTLSCEQNLNHDAMYWYRQDPGQGLRLIYYSQIVNDFQKGDIAEGYSVSREKKESFPLTVTSAQKNPTAFYLCASSIGTRVETQYFGPGTRLLVL.

The chain couples TRBV2 to TRBJ1-1; tentative D call: TRBD1 (5 bases). The CDR3 has 13 amino acids. CDR1 and CDR2 (germline): SNHLY, FYNNEI. Trimming removed 7 bases at V and 4 bases at J, with 13 bases between. The CDR3, as DNA: TGTGCCAGCAATGTTGTGGGGGGCACTGAAGCTTTCTTT. It specifies CASNVVGGTEAFF.

The chain carries TRBV24-1 and TRBJ2-1, with 7 bases lining up with TRBD1. V gave up 3 bases and J gave up 0 bases; unmatched junction bases: 4. The length of the CDR3 is 16 residues. The germline V gene has CDR1 KGHDR and CDR2 SFDVKD. CDR3 sequence reads: CATSDPSGGSYNEQFF. CDR3 coding DNA: TGTGCCACCAGTGATCCCTCAGGGGGCTCCTACAATGAGCAGTTCTTC.

The gene calls are TRBV28 and TRBJ2-7; perhaps TRBD2 as D (6 bases). The V and J ends lost 4 bases and 1 base respectively, with 17 bases between them. Germline values: CDR1 MDHEN, CDR2 SYDVKM. The CDR3 covers 16 residues. The CDR3 spells CASSSSGRFRSYEQYV. CDR3 in DNA: TGTGCCAGCAGTTCCTCAGGGAGGTTTAGGTCCTACGAGCAGTACGTC.

In its sample, this clone was seen a few times. The chain couples TRBV2 to TRBJ2-5; 11 bases align to TRBD2. V trimming: 4 bases; J trimming: 0 bases; junction bases outside the gene matches: 10. Germline CDR1 SNHLY, CDR2 FYNNEI. The CDR3 loop spans 18 amino acids. CDR3 nucleotides: TGTGCCAGCAGTGGGTCTAGCGGGGGGAAACTTAACCAAGAGACCCAGTACTTC. Its protein is CASSGSSGGKLNQETQYF.

In its sample, this clone was seen a few times. J is TRBJ1-5 and V is TRBV7-8; D not resolved. The CDR3 consists of 15 residues. The V end lost 0 bases, the J end lost 1 base, and 7 bases lay between the germline ends. CDR1 is SGHVS and CDR2 is FQNEAQ in the germline V gene. CDR3 sequence reads: CASSLARLSNQPQHF. The CDR3 DNA reads as TGTGCCAGCAGCTTAGCGAGATTGAGCAATCAGCCCCAGCATTTT. The full variable domain, its missing parts supplied by reference TRBV7-8 and TRBJ1-5, is GAGVSQSPRYKVAKRGQDVALRCDPISGHVSLFWYQQALGQGPEFLTYFQNEAQLDKSGLPSDRFFAERPEGSVSTLKIQRTQQEDSAVYLCASSLARLSNQPQHFGDGTRLSIL.

The chain combines TRBV10-3 with TRBJ1-2; 9 bases match TRBD1. V lost 7 bases and J lost 8; bases outside the gene matches: 5. CDR3 length: 12 amino acids. Germline CDR1 ENHRY, CDR2 SYGVKD. In nucleotides, the CDR3 is TGTGCCATCATGGACAGGGGAGGCGGCTACACCTTC. Encoded protein: CAIMDRGGGYTF.

The chain recombines TRBV27 with TRBJ2-2; TRBD2 aligns across 12 bases. The V and J ends lost 3 bases and 6 bases, in that order; junction bases with no gene match: 5. Germline-derived CDR1 and CDR2 are MNHEY and SMNVEV (reference sequence). The CDR3 is 16 amino acids. CDR3 in amino acids: CASSLYLAGGAGELFF. In DNA, the CDR3 is TGTGCCAGCAGTTTGTACCTAGCGGGGGGGGCCGGGGAGCTGTTTTTT.

The chain is built from TRBV12-5 and TRBJ2-7; weak D call: TRBD2 (7 bases). The CDR3 covers 18 residues. Trimming stripped 3 bases from V and 0 bases from J, with 21 bases between. CDR1 LGHNT and CDR2 FRNRAP come from the germline V gene. The CDR3 protein is CASGLKGEGGSPSYEQYV. The DNA for the CDR3 is TGTGCTAGTGGTTTAAAAGGTGAGGGGGGGTCTCCCTCCTACGAGCAGTACGTC.

The chain uses TRBV29-1 and TRBJ2-5; maybe TRBD1 (6 bases). CDR3 size: 12 residues. Looked up from germline, CDR1 is SQVTM and CDR2 is ANQGSEA. V was shortened by 7 bases and J by 5 bases, with 14 bases between the two germline ends. As DNA, the CDR3 is TGCAGCGCCAAGGACAGAATCGAGACCCAGTACTTC. Protein product: CSAKDRIETQYF.

The chain is built from TRBV5-4 and TRBJ2-6; D is possibly TRBD1 (6 bases). Germline lookup yields CDR1 SGHNT and CDR2 YYREEE (reference sequence). The CDR3 contains 18 residues. The V end lost 0 bases, the J end lost 0 bases, and 13 bases lay between the germline ends. DNA for the CDR3: TGTGCCAGCAGCTTGGCAGGGGACCGATCCTCTGGGGCCAACGTCCTGACTTTC. Translation gives CASSLAGDRSSGANVLTF.

This chain links TRBV2 with TRBJ2-3; 7 positions match TRBD2. V lost 7 bases to trimming and J lost 3 bases; unmatched junction nucleotides: 7. CDR3 length: 14 amino acids. Germline CDR1 and CDR2: SNHLY and FYNNEI. The CDR3 bases are TGTGCCAGCACGAGAGCGGGGCTTACAGATACGCAGTATTTT. Encoded protein: CASTRAGLTDTQYF.

This clone was counted ten times or more. The chain employs TRBV19 and TRBJ1-1; D might be TRBD1 (5 bases). The length of the CDR3 is 13 residues. Trimming took off 3 bases at V and 6 bases at J, with 11 bases between the two ends. Germline V gene lookup returns CDR1 LNHDA and CDR2 SQIVND (reference sequence). CDR3 sequence (DNA): TGTGCCAGTAGTATCGGCGGGGGTGCTGAAGCTTTCTTT. It yields the protein CASSIGGGAEAFF. Combining the CDR3 with reference TRBV19 and TRBJ1-1 gives the whole variable domain DGGITQSPKYLFRKEGQNVTLSCEQNLNHDAMYWYRQDPGQGLRLIYYSQIVNDFQKGDIAEGYSVSREKKESFPLTVTSAQKNPTAFYLCASSIGGGAEAFFGQGTRLTVV.

This clone was seen a handful of times. This sequence is one base from a far larger clone and is likely a read error. The CDR3 sequence: CASSPGTNYGYTF. The CDR3 DNA sequence: TGTGCCAGCAGTCCGGGAACTAACTATGGCTACACCTTC. This sequence joins TRBV2 and TRBJ1-2; D gene ambiguous. Per the germline V gene, CDR1 is SNHLY and CDR2 is FYNNEI. With 5 bases removed from V and 0 bases from J, the gap between germline ends came to 7 bases. This CDR3 is built from 13 residues.

The J gene is TRBJ1-3, the V gene TRBV7-9; D perhaps matches TRBD1 (6 bases). The CDR3 runs to 16 residues. The V end lost 0 bases, the J end lost 4 bases, and 13 bases lay between the germline ends. Germline CDR1 SEHNR, CDR2 FQNEAQ (reference sequence). The CDR3: CASSLASGTTGNTIYF. As DNA, the CDR3 is TGTGCCAGCAGCTTAGCCTCCGGGACAACAGGAAACACCATATATTTT.

The rearrangement joins TRBV5-6 to TRBJ2-5, with no clear D. V shed 0 bases and J shed 1 base, with 7 bases lying between them. Germline CDR1 is SGHDT and CDR2 is YYEEEE. This CDR3 contains 14 residues. CDR3 protein: CASSLAGSQETQYF. DNA of the CDR3: TGTGCCAGCAGCTTGGCAGGTTCCCAAGAGACCCAGTACTTC.